This T cell receptor beta chain was documented in a study of blood T cell repertoires in COVID-19. About the study: Both acute and convalescent COVID-19 samples were obtained from the United States, Italy and Spain. T cells, B-cell-depleted T cells, or PBMCs provided the cDNA or gDNA that served as material.

The CDR3 has 13 residues. V dropped 0 bases and J dropped 7 bases, with 10 bases sitting between them. Germline V gene lookup returns CDR1 SGHNT and CDR2 YYREEE (reference sequence). As processed by the authors: Estimates of nucleated cell counts were drawn from the amplification of reference gene primers. Here immunoSEQ multiplex PCR was the method, and the copy in TCRdb shows in-frame clones only, minus some. V, J and clone size were drawn from that table, and D and trimming were deduced from the DNA. The table shows around 60,000 clones, with approximately 92% occurring only once. This clone was seen only once.

The TCR comes from a man between 60 and 75 years old with acute or convalescent COVID-19. Sequenced input: peripheral blood. The rearrangement joins TRBV5-4 to TRBJ1-1; D is undetermined. Here the CDR3 reads CASSLVFSVEAFF. In DNA form, the CDR3 reads TGTGCCAGCAGCTTGGTATTTTCTGTTGAAGCTTTCTTT.